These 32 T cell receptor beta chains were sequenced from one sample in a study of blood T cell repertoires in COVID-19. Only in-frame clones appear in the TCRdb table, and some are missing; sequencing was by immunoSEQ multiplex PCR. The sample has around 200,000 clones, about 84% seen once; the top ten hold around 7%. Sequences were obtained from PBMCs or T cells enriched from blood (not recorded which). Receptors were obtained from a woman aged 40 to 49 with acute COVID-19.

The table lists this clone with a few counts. The CDR3 nucleotides read TGTGCCAGCAGCTTAGATCTGGGGGGAGAAGAGACCCAGTACTTC. Translation gives CASSLDLGGEETQYF. The chain joins TRBV11-2 to TRBJ2-5; perhaps TRBD2 as D (6 bases). The CDR3 totals 15 residues. V shed 0 bases and J shed 3 bases, with 11 bases lying between them. Germline CDR1 and CDR2: SGHAT and FQNNGV.

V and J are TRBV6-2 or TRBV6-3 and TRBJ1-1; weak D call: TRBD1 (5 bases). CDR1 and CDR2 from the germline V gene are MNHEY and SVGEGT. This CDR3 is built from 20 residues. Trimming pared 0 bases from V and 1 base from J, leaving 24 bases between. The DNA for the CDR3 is TGTGCCAGCAGTTACTCGTTTGGACCGGTTCGCTCGCAGGGGAACACTGAAGCTTTCTTT. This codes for CASSYSFGPVRSQGNTEAFF.

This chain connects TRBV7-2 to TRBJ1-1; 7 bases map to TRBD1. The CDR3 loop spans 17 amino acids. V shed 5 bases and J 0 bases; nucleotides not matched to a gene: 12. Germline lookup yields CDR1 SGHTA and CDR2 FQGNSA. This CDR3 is CASSTQGGPLLNTEAFF. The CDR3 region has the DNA TGTGCCAGCAGCACGCAGGGGGGACCCTTACTGAACACTGAAGCTTTCTTT.

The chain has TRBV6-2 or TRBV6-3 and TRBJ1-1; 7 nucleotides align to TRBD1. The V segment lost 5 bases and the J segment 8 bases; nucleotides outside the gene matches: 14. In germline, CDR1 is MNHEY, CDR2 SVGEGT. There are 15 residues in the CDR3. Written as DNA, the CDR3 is TGTGCCAGCAGTCCCAAGAGGGGGCTCCAACGAGAAGCTTTCTTT. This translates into CASSPKRGLQREAFF.

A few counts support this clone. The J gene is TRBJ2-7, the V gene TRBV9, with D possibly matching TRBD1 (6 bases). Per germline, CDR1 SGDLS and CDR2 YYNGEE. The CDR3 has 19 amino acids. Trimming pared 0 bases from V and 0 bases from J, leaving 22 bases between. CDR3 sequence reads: CASSVAPIGAGANSYEQYF. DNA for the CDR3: TGTGCCAGCAGCGTAGCTCCCATCGGGGCAGGGGCTAACTCCTACGAGCAGTACTTC.

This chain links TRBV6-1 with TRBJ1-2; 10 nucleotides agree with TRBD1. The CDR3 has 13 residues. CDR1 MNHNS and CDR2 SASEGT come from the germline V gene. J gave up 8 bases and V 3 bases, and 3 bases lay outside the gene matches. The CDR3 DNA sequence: TGTGCCAGCAGTGAGGGACAGGGGAGAGGCTACACCTTC. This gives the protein CASSEGQGRGYTF.

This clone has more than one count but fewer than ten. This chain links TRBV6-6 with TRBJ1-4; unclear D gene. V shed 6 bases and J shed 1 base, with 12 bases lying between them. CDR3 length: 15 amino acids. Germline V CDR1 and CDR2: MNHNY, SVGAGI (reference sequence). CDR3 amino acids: CASRLWRETNEKLFF. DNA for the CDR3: TGTGCCAGCAGGCTCTGGCGGGAAACTAATGAAAAACTGTTTTTT.

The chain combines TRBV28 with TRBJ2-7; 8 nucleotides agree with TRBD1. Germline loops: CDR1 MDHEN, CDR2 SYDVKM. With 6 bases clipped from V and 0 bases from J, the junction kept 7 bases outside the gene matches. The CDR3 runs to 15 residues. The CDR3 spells CASRPAGGGSYEQYF. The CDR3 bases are TGTGCCAGCAGGCCCGCAGGGGGCGGCTCCTACGAGCAGTACTTC.

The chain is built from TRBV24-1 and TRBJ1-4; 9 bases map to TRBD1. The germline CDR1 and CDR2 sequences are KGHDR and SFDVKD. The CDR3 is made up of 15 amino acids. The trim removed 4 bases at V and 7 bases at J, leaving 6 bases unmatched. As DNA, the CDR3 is TGTGCCACCAGTGACTCCGGGACAGGGCCTGAAAAACTGTTTTTT. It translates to CATSDSGTGPEKLFF.

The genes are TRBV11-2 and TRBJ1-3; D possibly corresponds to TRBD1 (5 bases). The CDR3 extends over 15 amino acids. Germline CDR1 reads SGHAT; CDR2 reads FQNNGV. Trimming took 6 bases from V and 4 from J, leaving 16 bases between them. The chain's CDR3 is CASSSGLSFGNTIYF. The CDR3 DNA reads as TGTGCCAGCAGTTCAGGGTTGAGTTTCGGAAACACCATATATTTT.

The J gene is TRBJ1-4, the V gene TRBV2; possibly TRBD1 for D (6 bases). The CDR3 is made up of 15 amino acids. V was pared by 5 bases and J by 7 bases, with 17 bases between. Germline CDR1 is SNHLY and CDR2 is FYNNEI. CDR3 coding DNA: TGTGCCAGCAGTCCGACTGGGGGGGCCCTTGAAAAACTGTTTTTT. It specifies CASSPTGGALEKLFF.

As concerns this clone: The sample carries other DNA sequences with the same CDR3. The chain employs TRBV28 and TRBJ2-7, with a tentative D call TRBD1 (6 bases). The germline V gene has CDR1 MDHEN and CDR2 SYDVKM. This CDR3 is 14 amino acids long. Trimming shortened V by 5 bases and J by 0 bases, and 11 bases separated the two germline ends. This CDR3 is CASSPRTVSYEQYF. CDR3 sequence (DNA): TGTGCCAGCAGTCCTAGGACAGTCTCCTACGAGCAGTACTTC. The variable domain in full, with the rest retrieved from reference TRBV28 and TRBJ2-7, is DVKVTQSSRYLVKRTGEKVFLECVQDMDHENMFWYRQDPGLGLRLIYFSYDVKMKEKGDIPEGYSVSREKKERFSLILESASTNQTSMYLCASSPRTVSYEQYFGPGTRLTVT.

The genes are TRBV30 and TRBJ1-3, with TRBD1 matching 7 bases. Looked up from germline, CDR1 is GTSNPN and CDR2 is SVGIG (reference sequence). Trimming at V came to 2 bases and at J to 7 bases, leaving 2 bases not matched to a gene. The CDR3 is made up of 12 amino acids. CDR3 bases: TGTGCCTGGAGTCAACAGGGGAACACCATATATTTT. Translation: CAWSQQGNTIYF.

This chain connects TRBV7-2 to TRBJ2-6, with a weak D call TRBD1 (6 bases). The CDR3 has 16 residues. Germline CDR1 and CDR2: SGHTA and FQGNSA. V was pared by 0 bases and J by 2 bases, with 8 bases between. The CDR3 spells CASSLAAGAGANVLTF. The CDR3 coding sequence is TGTGCCAGCAGCTTAGCGGCAGGGGCTGGGGCCAACGTCCTGACTTTC.

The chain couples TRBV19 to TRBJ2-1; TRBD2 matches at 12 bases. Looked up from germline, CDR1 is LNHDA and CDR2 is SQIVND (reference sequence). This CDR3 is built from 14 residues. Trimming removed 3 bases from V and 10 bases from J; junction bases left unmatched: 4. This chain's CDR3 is CASSIGLAGGEQFF. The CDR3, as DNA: TGTGCCAGTAGTATCGGGCTAGCGGGAGGGGAGCAGTTCTTC.

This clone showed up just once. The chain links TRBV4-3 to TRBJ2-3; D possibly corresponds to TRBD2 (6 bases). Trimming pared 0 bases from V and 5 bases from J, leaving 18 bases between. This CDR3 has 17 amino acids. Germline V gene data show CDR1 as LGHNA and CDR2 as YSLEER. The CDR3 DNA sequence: TGCGCCAGCAGCCAAGATGGCGCGGGATCAGGACAAGATACGCAGTATTTT. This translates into CASSQDGAGSGQDTQYF.

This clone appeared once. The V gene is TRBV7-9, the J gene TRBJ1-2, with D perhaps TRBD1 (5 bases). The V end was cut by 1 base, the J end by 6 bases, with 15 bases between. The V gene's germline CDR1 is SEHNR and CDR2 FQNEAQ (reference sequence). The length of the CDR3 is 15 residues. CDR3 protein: CASSLGQGTAHGYTF. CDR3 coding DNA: TGTGCCAGCAGCTTAGGGCAGGGAACTGCACATGGCTACACCTTC. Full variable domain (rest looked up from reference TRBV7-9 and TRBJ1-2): DTGVSQNPRHKITKRGQNVTFRCDPISEHNRLYWYRQTLGQGPEFLTYFQNEAQLEKSRLLSDRFSAERPKGSFSTLEIQRTEQGDSAMYLCASSLGQGTAHGYTFGSGTRLTVV.

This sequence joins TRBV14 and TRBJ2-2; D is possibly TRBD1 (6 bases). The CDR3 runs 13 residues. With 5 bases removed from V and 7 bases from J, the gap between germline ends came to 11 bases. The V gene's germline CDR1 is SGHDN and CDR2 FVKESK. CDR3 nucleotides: TGTGCCAGCAGCGGACAGTTCGTCGGGGAGCTGTTTTTT. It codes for CASSGQFVGELFF.

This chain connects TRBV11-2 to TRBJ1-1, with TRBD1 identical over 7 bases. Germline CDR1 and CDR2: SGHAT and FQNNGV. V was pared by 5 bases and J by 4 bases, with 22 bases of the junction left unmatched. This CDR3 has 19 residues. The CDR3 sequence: CASSHKTREFTGVGTEAFF. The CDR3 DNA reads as TGTGCCAGCAGCCACAAGACCCGTGAATTTACAGGGGTGGGCACTGAAGCTTTCTTT.

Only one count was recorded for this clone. The CDR3 sequence is CASSEKGGGMRNIQYF. In DNA, the CDR3 is TGTGCCAGCAGTGAAAAGGGTGGGGGGATGAGAAACATTCAGTACTTC. The rearrangement joins TRBV2 to TRBJ2-4, with D maybe TRBD2 (6 bases). The germline V and J ends were trimmed by 2 bases and 6 bases, with 17 bases remaining between them. Germline values: CDR1 SNHLY, CDR2 FYNNEI. This CDR3 has 16 residues.

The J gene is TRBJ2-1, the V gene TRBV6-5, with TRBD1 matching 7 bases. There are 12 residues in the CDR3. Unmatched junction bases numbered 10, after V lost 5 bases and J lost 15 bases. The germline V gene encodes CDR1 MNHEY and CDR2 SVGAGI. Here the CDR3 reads CASSPHRGRRFF. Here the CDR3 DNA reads TGTGCCAGCAGTCCCCACAGGGGAAGACGGTTCTTC.

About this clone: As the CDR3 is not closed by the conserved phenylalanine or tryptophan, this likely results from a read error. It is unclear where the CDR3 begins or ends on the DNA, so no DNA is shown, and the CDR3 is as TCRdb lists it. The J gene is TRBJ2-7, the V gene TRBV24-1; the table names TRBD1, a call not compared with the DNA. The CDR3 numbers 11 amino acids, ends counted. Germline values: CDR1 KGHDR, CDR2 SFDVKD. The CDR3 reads CATSDPGDTLS.

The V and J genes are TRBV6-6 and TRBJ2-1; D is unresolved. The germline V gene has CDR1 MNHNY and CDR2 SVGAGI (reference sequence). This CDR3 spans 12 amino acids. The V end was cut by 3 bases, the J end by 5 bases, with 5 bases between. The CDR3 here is CASSYVNNEQFF. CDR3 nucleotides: TGTGCCAGCAGTTATGTCAACAATGAGCAGTTCTTC.

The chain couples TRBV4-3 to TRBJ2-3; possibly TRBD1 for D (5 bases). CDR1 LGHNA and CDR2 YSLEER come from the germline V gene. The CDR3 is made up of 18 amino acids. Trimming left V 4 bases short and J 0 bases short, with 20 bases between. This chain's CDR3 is CASSRVRSRQHSTDTQYF. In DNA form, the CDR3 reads TGCGCCAGCAGCCGGGTCCGATCTCGACAGCATAGCACAGATACGCAGTATTTT.

CDR3 in amino acids: CASSYSTGDPTEAFF. CDR3 coding DNA: TGTGCCAGCAGTTACTCGACGGGGGATCCCACTGAAGCTTTCTTT. The chain links TRBV6-5 to TRBJ1-1; D possibly corresponds to TRBD1 (5 bases). Between the trimmed V and J ends, which lost 0 bases and 4 bases, there was a span of 12 bases. The CDR3 runs 15 residues. Germline-derived CDR1 and CDR2 are MNHEY and SVGAGI.

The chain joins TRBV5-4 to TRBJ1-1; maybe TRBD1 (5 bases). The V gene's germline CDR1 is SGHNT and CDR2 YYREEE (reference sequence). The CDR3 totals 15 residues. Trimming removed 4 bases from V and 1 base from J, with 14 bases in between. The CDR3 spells CASSAGGAENTEAFF. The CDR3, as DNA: TGTGCCAGCAGCGCCGGAGGGGCGGAGAACACTGAAGCTTTCTTT.

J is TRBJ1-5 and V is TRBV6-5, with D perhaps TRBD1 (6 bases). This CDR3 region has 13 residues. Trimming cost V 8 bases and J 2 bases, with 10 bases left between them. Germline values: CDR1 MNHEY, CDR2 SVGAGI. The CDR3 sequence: CASAGERNQPQHF. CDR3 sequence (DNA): TGTGCCAGCGCAGGGGAGCGCAATCAGCCCCAGCATTTT.

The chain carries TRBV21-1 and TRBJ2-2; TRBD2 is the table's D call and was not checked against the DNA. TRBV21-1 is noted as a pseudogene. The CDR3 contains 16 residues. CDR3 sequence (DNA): TGTGCCAGCAGCAAGAGGGGAGCGGGGAACACCGGGGAGCTGTTTTTT. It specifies CASSKRGAGNTGELFF.

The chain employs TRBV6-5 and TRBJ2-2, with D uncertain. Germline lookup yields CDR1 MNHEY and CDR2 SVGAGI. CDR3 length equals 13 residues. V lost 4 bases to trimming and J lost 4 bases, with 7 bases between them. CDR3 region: CASSSTSTGELFF. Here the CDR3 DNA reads TGTGCCAGCAGTTCGACATCCACCGGGGAGCTGTTTTTT.

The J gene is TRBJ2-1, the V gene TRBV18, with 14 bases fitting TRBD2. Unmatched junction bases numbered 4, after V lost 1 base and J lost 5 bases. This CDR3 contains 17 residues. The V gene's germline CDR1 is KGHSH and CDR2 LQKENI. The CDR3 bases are TGTGCCAGCTCACCACGCGCGGGACTAGCGGGAGACAATGAGCAGTTCTTC. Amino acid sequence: CASSPRAGLAGDNEQFF.

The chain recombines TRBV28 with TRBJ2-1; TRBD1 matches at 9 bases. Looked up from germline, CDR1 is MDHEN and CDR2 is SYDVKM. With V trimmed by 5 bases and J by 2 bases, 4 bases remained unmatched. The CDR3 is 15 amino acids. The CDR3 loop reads CASSQGQGPYNEQFF. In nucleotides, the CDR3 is TGTGCCAGCAGTCAGGGACAGGGACCCTACAATGAGCAGTTCTTC.

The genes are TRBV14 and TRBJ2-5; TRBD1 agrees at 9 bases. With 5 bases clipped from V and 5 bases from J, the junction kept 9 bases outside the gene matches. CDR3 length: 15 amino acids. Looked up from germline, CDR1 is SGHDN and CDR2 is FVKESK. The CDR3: CASSLGQGLMETQYF. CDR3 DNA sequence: TGTGCCAGCAGCTTAGGACAGGGGTTGATGGAGACCCAGTACTTC.